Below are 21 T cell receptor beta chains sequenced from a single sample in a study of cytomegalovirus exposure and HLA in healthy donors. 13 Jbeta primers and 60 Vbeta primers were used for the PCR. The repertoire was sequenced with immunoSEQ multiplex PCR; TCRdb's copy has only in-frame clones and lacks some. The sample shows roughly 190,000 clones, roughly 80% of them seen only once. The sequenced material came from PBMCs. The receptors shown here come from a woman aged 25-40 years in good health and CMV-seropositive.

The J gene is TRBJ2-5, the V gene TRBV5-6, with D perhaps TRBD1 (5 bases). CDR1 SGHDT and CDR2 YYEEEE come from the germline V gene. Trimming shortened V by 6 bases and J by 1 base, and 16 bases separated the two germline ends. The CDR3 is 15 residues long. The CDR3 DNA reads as TGTGCCAGCATCAAGGGGTCGGGTACCCAAGAGACCCAGTACTTC. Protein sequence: CASIKGSGTQETQYF.

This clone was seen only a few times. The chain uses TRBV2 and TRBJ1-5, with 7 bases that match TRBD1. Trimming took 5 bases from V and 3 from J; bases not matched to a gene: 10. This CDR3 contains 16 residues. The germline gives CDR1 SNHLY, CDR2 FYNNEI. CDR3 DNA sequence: TGTGCCAGCAGTACCACCACAGGGGAGAACAATCAGCCCCAGCATTTT. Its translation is CASSTTTGENNQPQHF.

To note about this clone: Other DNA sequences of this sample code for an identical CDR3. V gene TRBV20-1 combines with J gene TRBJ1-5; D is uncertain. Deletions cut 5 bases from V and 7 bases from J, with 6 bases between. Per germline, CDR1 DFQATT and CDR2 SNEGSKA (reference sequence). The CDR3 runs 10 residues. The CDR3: CSAGEQPQHF. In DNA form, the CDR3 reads TGCAGTGCTGGTGAGCAGCCCCAGCATTTT.

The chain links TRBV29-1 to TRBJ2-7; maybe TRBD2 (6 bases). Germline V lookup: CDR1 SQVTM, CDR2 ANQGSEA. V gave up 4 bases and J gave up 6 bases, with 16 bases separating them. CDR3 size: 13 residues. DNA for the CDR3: TGCAGCGTTGGCCAAGCGACGGAGGGCGAGCAGTACTTC. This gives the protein CSVGQATEGEQYF.

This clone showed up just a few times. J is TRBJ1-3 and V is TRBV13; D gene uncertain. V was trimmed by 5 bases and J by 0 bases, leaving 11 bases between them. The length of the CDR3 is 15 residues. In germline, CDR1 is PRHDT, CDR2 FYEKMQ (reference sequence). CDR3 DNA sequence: TGTGCCAGCAGCACCCGGTACCTCTCTGGAAACACCATATATTTT. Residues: CASSTRYLSGNTIYF.

The CDR3: CASSFYRRTNQPQHF. The CDR3 DNA reads as TGTGCCAGCAGTTTTTACAGGCGCACTAATCAGCCCCAGCATTTT. The rearrangement uses TRBV28 and TRBJ1-5; maybe TRBD1 (5 bases). V was cut by 3 bases and J by 4 bases, with 13 bases left in between. The CDR3 runs to 15 residues. Per germline, CDR1 MDHEN and CDR2 SYDVKM.

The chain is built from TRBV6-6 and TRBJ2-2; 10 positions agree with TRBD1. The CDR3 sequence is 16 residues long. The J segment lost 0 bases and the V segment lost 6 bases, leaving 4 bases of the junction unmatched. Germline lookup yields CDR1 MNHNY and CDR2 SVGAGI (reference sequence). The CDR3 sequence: CASSGTGAPNTGELFF. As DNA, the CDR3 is TGTGCCAGCAGCGGGACAGGGGCTCCGAACACCGGGGAGCTGTTTTTT.

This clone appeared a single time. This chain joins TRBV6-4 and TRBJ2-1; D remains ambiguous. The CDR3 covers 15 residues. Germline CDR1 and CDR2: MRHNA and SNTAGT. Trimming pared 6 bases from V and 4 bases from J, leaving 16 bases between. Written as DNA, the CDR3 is TGTGCCAGCAGCTTTGGAGCCGGAGCGTACAATGAGCAGTTCTTC. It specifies CASSFGAGAYNEQFF.

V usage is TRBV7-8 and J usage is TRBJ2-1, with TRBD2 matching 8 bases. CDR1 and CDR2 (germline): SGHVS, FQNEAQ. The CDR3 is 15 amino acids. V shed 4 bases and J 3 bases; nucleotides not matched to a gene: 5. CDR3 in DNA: TGTGCCAGCAGCTCGCGGGGGGACTTCTACAATGAGCAGTTCTTC. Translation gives CASSSRGDFYNEQFF.

CDR3 sequence: CASSGASVQDTQYF. For the CDR3, the DNA is TGTGCCAGCAGTGGGGCGTCAGTCCAAGATACGCAGTATTTT. This sequence joins TRBV4-2 and TRBJ2-3, with a weak D call TRBD1 (5 bases). V lost 6 bases and J 5 bases, leaving 15 bases between the germline ends. The CDR3 length is 14 residues. CDR1 is LGHNA and CDR2 is YNFKEQ in the germline V gene.

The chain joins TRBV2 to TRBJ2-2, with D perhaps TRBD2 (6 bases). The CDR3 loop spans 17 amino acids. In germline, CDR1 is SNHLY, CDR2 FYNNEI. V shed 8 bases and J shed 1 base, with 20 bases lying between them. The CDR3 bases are TGTGCCAGCGACGAGCAATATCCGACTAGGAACACCGGGGAGCTGTTTTTT. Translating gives CASDEQYPTRNTGELFF.

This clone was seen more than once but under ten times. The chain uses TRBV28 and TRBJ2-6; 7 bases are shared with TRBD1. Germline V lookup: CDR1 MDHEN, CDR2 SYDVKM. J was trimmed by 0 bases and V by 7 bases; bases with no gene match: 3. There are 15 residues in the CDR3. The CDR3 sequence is CASKGASSGANVLTF. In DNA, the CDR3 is TGTGCCAGCAAGGGGGCCAGCTCTGGGGCCAACGTCCTGACTTTC.

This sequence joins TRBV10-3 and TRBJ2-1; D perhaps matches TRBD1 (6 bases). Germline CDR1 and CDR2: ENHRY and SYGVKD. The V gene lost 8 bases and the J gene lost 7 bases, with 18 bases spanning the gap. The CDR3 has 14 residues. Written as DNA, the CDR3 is TGTGCCATCGGGGGCCTGGGTGGAAGGAATGAGCAGTTCTTC. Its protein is CAIGGLGGRNEQFF.

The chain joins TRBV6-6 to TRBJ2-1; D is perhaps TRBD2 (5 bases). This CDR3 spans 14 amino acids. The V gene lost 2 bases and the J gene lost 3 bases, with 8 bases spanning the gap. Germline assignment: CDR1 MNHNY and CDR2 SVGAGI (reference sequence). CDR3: CASSYNGNYNEQFF. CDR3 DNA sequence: TGTGCCAGCAGTTACAACGGGAACTACAATGAGCAGTTCTTC.

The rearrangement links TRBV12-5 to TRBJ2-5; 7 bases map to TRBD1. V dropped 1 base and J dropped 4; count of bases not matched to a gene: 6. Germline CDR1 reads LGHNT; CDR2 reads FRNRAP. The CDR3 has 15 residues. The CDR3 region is CASGLGGTVRETQYF. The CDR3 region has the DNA TGTGCTAGTGGTTTGGGGGGGACAGTCCGAGAGACCCAGTACTTC.

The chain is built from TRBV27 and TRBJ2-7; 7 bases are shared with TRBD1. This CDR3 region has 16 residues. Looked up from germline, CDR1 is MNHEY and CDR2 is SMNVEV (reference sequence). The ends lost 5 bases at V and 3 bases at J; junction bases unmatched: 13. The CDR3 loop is CASSGFGRTGNYEQYF. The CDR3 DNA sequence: TGTGCCAGCAGTGGCTTTGGTCGGACAGGCAACTACGAGCAGTACTTC.

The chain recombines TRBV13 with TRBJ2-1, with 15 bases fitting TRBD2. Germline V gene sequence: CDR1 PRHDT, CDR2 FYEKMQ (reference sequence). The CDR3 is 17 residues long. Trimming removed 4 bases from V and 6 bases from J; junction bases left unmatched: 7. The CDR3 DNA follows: TGTGCCAGCAGCTCCTCGGGACTAGCGGGAGGTCTCAATGAGCAGTTCTTC. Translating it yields CASSSSGLAGGLNEQFF.

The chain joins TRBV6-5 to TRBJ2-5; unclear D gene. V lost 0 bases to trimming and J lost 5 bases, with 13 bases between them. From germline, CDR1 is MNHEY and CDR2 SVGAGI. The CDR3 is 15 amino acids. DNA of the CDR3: TGTGCCAGCAGTTACTCGTTCGGGTTTCAGGAGACCCAGTACTTC. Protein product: CASSYSFGFQETQYF.

CDR3 protein: CASSSDREKLFF. The CDR3 coding sequence is TGTGCCAGCAGCTCGGACAGAGAAAAACTGTTTTTT. The V and J genes are TRBV11-2 and TRBJ1-4; weak D call: TRBD1 (6 bases). The CDR3 is made up of 12 amino acids. Germline V gene data show CDR1 as SGHAT and CDR2 as FQNNGV. The germline V and J ends were trimmed by 4 bases and 8 bases, with 8 bases remaining between them.

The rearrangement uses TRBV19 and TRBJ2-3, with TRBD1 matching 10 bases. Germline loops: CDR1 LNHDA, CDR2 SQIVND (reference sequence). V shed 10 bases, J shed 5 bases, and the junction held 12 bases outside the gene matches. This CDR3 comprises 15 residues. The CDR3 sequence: CATRDRGFGKDTQYF. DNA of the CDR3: TGTGCCACCAGGGACAGGGGTTTTGGTAAAGATACGCAGTATTTT.

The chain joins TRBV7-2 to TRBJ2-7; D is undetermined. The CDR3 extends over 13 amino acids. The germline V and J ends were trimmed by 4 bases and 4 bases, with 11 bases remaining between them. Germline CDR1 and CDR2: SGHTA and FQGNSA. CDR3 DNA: TGTGCCAGCAGCTATTCTCCCCAGTACGAGCAGTACTTC. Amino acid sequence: CASSYSPQYEQYF.